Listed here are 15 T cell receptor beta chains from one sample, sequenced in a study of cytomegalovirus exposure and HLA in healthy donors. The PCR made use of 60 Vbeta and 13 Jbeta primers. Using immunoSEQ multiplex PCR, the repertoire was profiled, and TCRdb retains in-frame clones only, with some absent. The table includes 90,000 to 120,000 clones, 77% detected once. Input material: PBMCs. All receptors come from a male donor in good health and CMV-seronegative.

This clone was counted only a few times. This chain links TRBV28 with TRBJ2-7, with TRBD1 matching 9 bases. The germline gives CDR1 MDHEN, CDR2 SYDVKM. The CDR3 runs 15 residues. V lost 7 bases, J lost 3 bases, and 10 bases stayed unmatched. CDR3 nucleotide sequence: TGTGCCAGCATCGGACAGGGGACGAAGGGCTACGAGCAGTACTTC. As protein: CASIGQGTKGYEQYF.

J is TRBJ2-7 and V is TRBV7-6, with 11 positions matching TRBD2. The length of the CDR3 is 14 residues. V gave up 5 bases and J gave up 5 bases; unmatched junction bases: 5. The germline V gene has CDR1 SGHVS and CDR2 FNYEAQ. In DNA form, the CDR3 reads TGTGCCAGCAGCCCGGGACTAGCGGTCGACGAGCAGTACTTC. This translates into CASSPGLAVDEQYF.

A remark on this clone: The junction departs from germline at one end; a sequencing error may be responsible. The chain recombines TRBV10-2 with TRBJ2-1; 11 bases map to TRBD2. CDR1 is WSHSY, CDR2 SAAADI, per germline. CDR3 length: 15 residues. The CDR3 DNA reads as TGCGCCGGCAGGAAGGGACTAGCGGAGTACAGTGAGCAGTTCTTC. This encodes CAGRKGLAEYSEQFF.

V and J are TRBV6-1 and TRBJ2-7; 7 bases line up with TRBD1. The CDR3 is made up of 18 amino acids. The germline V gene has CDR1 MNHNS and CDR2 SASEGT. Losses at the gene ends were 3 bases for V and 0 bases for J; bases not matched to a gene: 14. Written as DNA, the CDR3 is TGTGCCAGCAGTGACAGAGACTCGGGCAGGGGGAGCTCCTACGAGCAGTACTTC. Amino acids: CASSDRDSGRGSSYEQYF.

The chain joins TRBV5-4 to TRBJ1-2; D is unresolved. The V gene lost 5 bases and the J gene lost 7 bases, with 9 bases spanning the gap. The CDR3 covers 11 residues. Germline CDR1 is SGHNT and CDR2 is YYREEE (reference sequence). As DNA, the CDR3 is TGTGCCAGCAGTTCGCGGGGTGGCTACACCTTC. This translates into CASSSRGGYTF.

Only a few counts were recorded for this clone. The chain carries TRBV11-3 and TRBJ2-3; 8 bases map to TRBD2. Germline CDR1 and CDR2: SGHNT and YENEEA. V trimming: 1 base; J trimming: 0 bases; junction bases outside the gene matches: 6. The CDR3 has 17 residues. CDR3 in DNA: TGTGCCAGCAGCTTAGGGACTAGCCCTCCTAGCACAGATACGCAGTATTTT. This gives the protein CASSLGTSPPSTDTQYF.

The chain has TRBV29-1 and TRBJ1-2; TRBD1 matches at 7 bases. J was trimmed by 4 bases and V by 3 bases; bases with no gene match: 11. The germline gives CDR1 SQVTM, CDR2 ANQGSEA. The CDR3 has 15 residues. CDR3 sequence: CSVDLAPTGAYGYTF. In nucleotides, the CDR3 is TGCAGCGTTGATTTAGCTCCAACAGGGGCCTATGGCTACACCTTC.

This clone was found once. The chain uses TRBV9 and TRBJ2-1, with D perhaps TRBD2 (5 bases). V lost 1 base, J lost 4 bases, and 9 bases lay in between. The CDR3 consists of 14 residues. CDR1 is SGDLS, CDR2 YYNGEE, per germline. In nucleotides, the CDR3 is TGTGCCAGCAGCGTATCGCTAGCATACAATGAGCAGTTCTTC. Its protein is CASSVSLAYNEQFF.

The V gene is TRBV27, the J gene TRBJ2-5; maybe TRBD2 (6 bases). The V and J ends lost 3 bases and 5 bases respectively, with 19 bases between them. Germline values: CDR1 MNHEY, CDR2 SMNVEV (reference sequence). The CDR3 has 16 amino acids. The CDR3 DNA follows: TGTGCCAGCAGTTTGTTAGCGGTACCTTCTAGGGAGACCCAGTACTTC. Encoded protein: CASSLLAVPSRETQYF.

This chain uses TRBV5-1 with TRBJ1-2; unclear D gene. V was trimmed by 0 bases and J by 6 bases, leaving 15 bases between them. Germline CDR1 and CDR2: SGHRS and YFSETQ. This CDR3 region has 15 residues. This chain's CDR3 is CASSLAQVSLDGYTF. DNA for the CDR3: TGCGCCAGCAGCTTGGCGCAGGTTAGTTTGGATGGCTACACCTTC. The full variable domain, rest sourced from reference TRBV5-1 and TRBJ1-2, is KAGVTQTPRYLIKTRGQQVTLSCSPISGHRSVSWYQQTPGQGLQFLFEYFSETQRNKGNFPGRFSGRQFSNSRSEMNVSTLELGDSALYLCASSLAQVSLDGYTFGSGTRLTVV.

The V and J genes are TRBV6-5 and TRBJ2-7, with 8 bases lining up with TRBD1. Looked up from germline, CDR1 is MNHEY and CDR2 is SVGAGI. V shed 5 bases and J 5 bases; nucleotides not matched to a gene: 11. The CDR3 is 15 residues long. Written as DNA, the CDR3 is TGTGCCAGCAGTCGCCAGGACAGGGTCCTAAACGAGCAGTACTTC. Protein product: CASSRQDRVLNEQYF.

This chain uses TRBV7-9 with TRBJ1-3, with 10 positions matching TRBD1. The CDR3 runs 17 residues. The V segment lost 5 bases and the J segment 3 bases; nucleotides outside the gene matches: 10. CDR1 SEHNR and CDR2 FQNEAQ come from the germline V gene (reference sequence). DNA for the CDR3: TGTGCCAGCAGCACACGCCCCGGGACAGGGGTTGGAAACACCATATATTTT. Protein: CASSTRPGTGVGNTIYF.

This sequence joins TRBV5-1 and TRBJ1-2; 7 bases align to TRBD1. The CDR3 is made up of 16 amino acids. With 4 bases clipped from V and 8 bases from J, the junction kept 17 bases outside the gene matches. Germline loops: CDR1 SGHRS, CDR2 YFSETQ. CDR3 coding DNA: TGCGCCAGCAGCCAGACAGGGAAGGAAGGAAGGAGCGGCTACACCTTC. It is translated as CASSQTGKEGRSGYTF.

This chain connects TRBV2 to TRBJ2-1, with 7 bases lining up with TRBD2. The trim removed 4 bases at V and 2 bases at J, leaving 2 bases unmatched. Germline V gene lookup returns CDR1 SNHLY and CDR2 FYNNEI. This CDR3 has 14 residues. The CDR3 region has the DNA TGTGCCAGCAGTGGGGAGGGCCCCTACAATGAGCAGTTCTTC. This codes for CASSGEGPYNEQFF. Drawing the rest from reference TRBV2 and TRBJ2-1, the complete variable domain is EPEVTQTPSHQVTQMGQEVILRCVPISNHLYFYWYRQILGQKVEFLVSFYNNEISEKSEIFDDQFSVERPDGSNFTLKIRSTKLEDSAMYFCASSGEGPYNEQFFGPGTRLTVL.

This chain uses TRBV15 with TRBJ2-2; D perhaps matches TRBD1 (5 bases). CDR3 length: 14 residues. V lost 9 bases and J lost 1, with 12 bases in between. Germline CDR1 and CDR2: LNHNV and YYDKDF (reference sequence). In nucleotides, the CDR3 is TGTGCCACTAAAAGACAGAAGAACACCGGGGAGCTGTTTTTT. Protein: CATKRQKNTGELFF.